This is a list of T cell receptor beta chains from one sample in a study of technical replicates of blood from a few donors. The assay was immunoSEQ multiplex PCR, and TCRdb's table has in-frame clones only and misses some. This table holds more than 75,000 clones, about 96% found once. Sequencing was performed on T cells isolated from PBMCs. These receptors all stem from a human donor in good health. Each CDR3 is given with its conserved first and last residue. The D gene is left open where the match is weak. Where a row states a size, it is once, few, many or the class of an expanded clone; other rows omit it.

TRBD1 | - | TRBJ1-5 | TRBV15 | CATRGTGGFRSNQPQHF | TGTGCCACCAGGGGGACAGGGGGTTTTAGGAGCAATCAGCCCCAGCATTTT
- | - | TRBJ1-4 | TRBV28 | CASRAGYNEKLFF | TGTGCCAGTCGGGCAGGGTATAATGAAAAACTGTTTTTT
- | - | TRBJ2-7 | TRBV4-3 | CASSQDLSVLSYEQYF | TGCGCCAGCAGCCAAGATTTATCCGTTCTTTCCTACGAGCAGTACTTC
TRBD1 | - | TRBJ2-7 | TRBV7-9 | CASSHGTELYEQYF | TGTGCCAGCAGCCACGGGACAGAACTCTACGAGCAGTACTTC
- | - | TRBJ1-2 | TRBV29-1 | CSVEDQAGEYGYTF | TGCAGCGTTGAAGATCAGGCAGGGGAATATGGCTACACCTTC
- | - | TRBJ2-7 | TRBV5-4 | CASSEQGTSYEQYF | TGTGCCAGCAGCGAACAGGGAACCTCCTACGAGCAGTACTTC
- | - | TRBJ2-7 | TRBV28 | CASSSTTSLDDEQYF | TGTGCCAGCAGTTCAACTACTAGTCTCGATGACGAGCAGTACTTC
- | - | TRBJ1-5 | TRBV6-5 | CASSFRGGNQPQHF | TGTGCCAGCAGTTTCCGGGGGGGCAATCAGCCCCAGCATTTT
- | few | TRBJ1-5 | TRBV4-2 | CASSRGNQPQHF | TGTGCCAGCAGCCGAGGGAATCAGCCCCAGCATTTT
- | - | TRBJ2-7 | TRBV7-8 | CASSHGLAYEQYF | TGTGCCAGCAGCCACGGCCTAGCCTACGAGCAGTACTTC
TRBD2 | - | TRBJ2-3 | TRBV7-4 | CASSLDIRLAGKRGDTQYF | TGTGCCAGCAGCTTAGATATCCGGCTAGCGGGGAAGAGAGGTGATACGCAGTATTTT
TRBD1 | - | TRBJ1-3 | TRBV29-1 | CSVAWDRGLGNTIYF | TGCAGCGTTGCATGGGACAGGGGGCTCGGAAACACCATATATTTT
- | once | TRBJ2-3 | TRBV25-1 | CASSGPQDTQYF | TGTGCCAGCAGTGGGCCCCAGGATACGCAGTATTTT
- | once | TRBJ1-2 | TRBV19 | CASVRGSWGVEGYTF | TGTGCCAGCGTTCGAGGGAGTTGGGGAGTAGAGGGCTACACCTTC
TRBD1 | - | TRBJ1-5 | TRBV2 | CARGQGARNQPQHF | TGTGCCAGGGGACAGGGGGCGCGAAATCAGCCCCAGCATTTT
TRBD1 | - | TRBJ2-7 | TRBV10-3 | CAISESQGANEQYF | TGTGCCATCAGTGAAAGTCAGGGGGCAAACGAGCAGTACTTC
- | - | TRBJ2-7 | TRBV27 | CASSLNRASYEQYF | TGTGCCAGCAGTTTGAACAGGGCCTCCTACGAGCAGTACTTC
- | - | TRBJ1-2 | TRBV6-5 | CASSSIGTYGYTF | TGTGCCAGCAGTTCCATAGGGACATATGGCTACACCTTC
- | - | TRBJ1-2 | TRBV28 | CASSLSGRAGPYGYTF | TGTGCCAGCAGTTTATCGGGCAGGGCGGGACCTTATGGCTACACCTTC
- | - | TRBJ1-1 | TRBV9 | CASSQSGDQDTEAFF | TGTGCCAGCAGCCAGTCGGGGGATCAGGACACTGAAGCTTTCTTT
TRBD2 | - | TRBJ2-1 | TRBV14 | CASSLRLARSNEQFF | TGTGCCAGCAGCTTACGACTAGCCCGTTCCAATGAGCAGTTCTTC
TRBD2 | - | TRBJ2-5 | TRBV28 | CASSLRGETQYF | TGTGCCAGCAGTTTGCGGGGGGAGACCCAGTACTTC
TRBD1 | few | TRBJ1-6 | TRBV10-3 | CAISEFTGGDSPLHF | TGTGCCATCAGTGAGTTCACAGGGGGCGATTCACCCCTCCACTTT
- | once | TRBJ2-7 | TRBV10-3 | CAISEGGNSYEQYF | TGTGCCATCAGTGAAGGAGGGAACTCCTACGAGCAGTACTTC
TRBD2 | - | TRBJ2-7 | TRBV11-2 | CASSLDPGGKYEQYF | TGTGCCAGCAGCTTAGACCCGGGAGGGAAATACGAGCAGTACTTC
TRBD1 | - | TRBJ1-2 | TRBV2 | CASRIRDRGHGYTF | TGTGCCAGCAGGATAAGAGACAGGGGTCATGGCTACACCTTC
TRBD2 | - | TRBJ2-1 | TRBV5-4 | CASLSRGGGLDEQFF | TGTGCCAGCCTTTCTCGGGGGGGAGGGTTAGATGAGCAGTTCTTC
- | - | TRBJ1-1 | TRBV2 | CASSGRWGNTEAFF | TGTGCCAGCAGTGGGAGGTGGGGTAACACTGAAGCTTTCTTT
- | - | TRBJ2-1 | TRBV7-2 | CASSLVSNPNEQFF | TGTGCCAGCAGCTTAGTCAGTAACCCCAATGAGCAGTTCTTC
TRBD1 | - | TRBJ2-5 | TRBV9 | CASSVAGWGQGTPQETQYF | TGTGCCAGCAGCGTAGCTGGTTGGGGACAGGGGACCCCCCAAGAGACCCAGTACTTC
TRBD1 | - | TRBJ2-5 | TRBV27 | CASSLNPTGWGTQYF | TGTGCCAGCAGTTTAAATCCGACAGGGTGGGGGACCCAGTACTTC
- | - | TRBJ2-5 | TRBV6-1 | CASSRAQETQYF | TGTGCCAGCAGTAGAGCTCAAGAGACCCAGTACTTC
- | once | TRBJ1-2 | TRBV7-9 | CASLGQNYGYTF | TGTGCCAGCTTAGGACAGAACTATGGCTACACCTTC
- | - | TRBJ1-3 | TRBV10-3 | CAIREDIAFSGNTIYF | TGTGCCATCAGAGAGGACATTGCTTTCTCTGGAAACACCATATATTTT
- | few | TRBJ1-5 | TRBV28 | CASISVNQPQHF | TGTGCCAGCATATCAGTCAATCAGCCCCAGCATTTT
- | - | TRBJ2-7 | TRBV14 | CASSRTSKGAYEQYF | TGTGCCAGCAGCCGAACTAGCAAAGGGGCTTACGAGCAGTACTTC
- | - | TRBJ1-1 | TRBV18 | CASSPWGDRSEAFF | TGTGCCAGCTCACCATGGGGGGACCGTAGTGAAGCTTTCTTT
TRBD1 | - | TRBJ1-4 | TRBV4-1 | CASRLGTGNEKLFF | TGCGCCAGCAGACTTGGGACAGGGAATGAAAAACTGTTTTTT
- | - | TRBJ1-4 | TRBV11-3 | CASSLADNEKLFF | TGTGCCAGCAGCTTAGCTGACAACGAAAAACTGTTTTTT
- | - | TRBJ2-7 | TRBV27 | CASRSSGEGDNEQYF | TGTGCCAGCAGAAGTTCCGGGGAGGGGGACAACGAGCAGTACTTC
TRBD1 | - | TRBJ1-4 | TRBV5-1 | CASSLGQGATEKLFF | TGCGCCAGCAGCTTGGGACAGGGGGCGACTGAAAAACTGTTTTTT
TRBD1 | - | TRBJ2-7 | TRBV29-1 | CSVVTGGYGEQYF | TGCAGCGTTGTTACAGGGGGTTACGGCGAGCAGTACTTC
- | - | TRBJ2-1 | TRBV13 | CASSTRGGNNEQFF | TGTGCCAGCAGCACAAGGGGGGGCAACAATGAGCAGTTCTTC
- | - | TRBJ2-3 | TRBV28 | CASSPGLGDTQYF | TGTGCCAGCAGTCCGGGACTGGGAGATACGCAGTATTTT
- | - | TRBJ2-2 | TRBV5-1 | CASSLAPGSGTGELFF | TGCGCCAGCAGCTTGGCCCCGGGGTCGGGCACCGGGGAGCTGTTTTTT
TRBD2 | - | TRBJ2-2 | TRBV10-3 | CAISDTSGRASRYTGELFF | TGTGCCATCAGTGATACTAGCGGGAGGGCCTCTCGGTACACCGGGGAGCTGTTTTTT
- | - | TRBJ1-2 | TRBV5-6 | CASSFYQVFYGYTF | TGTGCCAGCAGCTTCTACCAGGTCTTCTATGGCTACACCTTC
- | - | TRBJ2-1 | TRBV9 | CASSGTRSSYNEQFF | TGTGCCAGCAGCGGAACACGAAGCTCCTACAATGAGCAGTTCTTC
TRBD2 | few | TRBJ2-4 | TRBV16 | CASSPLRTSVAKNIQYF | TGTGCCAGCAGCCCTTTGAGGACTAGCGTAGCCAAAAACATTCAGTACTTC
- | - | TRBJ2-7 | TRBV29-1 | CSVEQGTGGYEQYF | TGCAGCGTTGAACAGGGGACCGGAGGCTACGAGCAGTACTTC
- | once | TRBJ1-5 | TRBV18 | CASSPRGEGQPQHF | TGTGCCAGCTCACCCAGGGGAGAGGGACAGCCCCAGCATTTT
- | - | TRBJ1-1 | TRBV19 | CASRHHDEVPDTEAFF | TGTGCCAGTAGGCACCACGATGAGGTCCCGGACACTGAAGCTTTCTTT
TRBD2 | - | TRBJ2-5 | TRBV5-1 | CASSPSLAGGPQETQYF | TGCGCCAGCAGCCCGTCCCTAGCGGGAGGCCCTCAAGAGACCCAGTACTTC
- | - | TRBJ1-5 | TRBV7-2 | CASSPTLSGQPQHF | TGTGCCAGCAGCCCAACTCTCTCCGGTCAGCCCCAGCATTTT
TRBD2 | - | TRBJ2-5 | TRBV10-3 | CAISEQAGVGETQYF | TGTGCCATCAGTGAGCAAGCGGGAGTTGGTGAGACCCAGTACTTC
- | - | TRBJ1-2 | TRBV4-2 | CASSLSQGGNYGYTF | TGTGCCAGCAGCCTCTCACAGGGTGGCAACTATGGCTACACCTTC
TRBD2 | - | TRBJ2-7 | TRBV4-2 | CASSQDLGLAVYEQYF | TGTGCCAGCAGCCAAGATTTGGGGCTAGCGGTCTACGAGCAGTACTTC
TRBD1 | - | TRBJ2-7 | TRBV6-6 | CASREGGQGLEQYF | TGTGCCAGCAGGGAGGGGGGACAGGGCCTCGAGCAGTACTTC